The clone carrying this TCR beta chain was observed at least ten times. The antigen is undetermined. The time point here: pre-sensitization, week 0. The treatment is: therapeutic diphenylcyclopropenone sensitization with weekly scalp DPC. Suited to DPC and affected by alopecia, the donors ranged from 18 to 70 years old. This sample was included in a study of human T cells and chemical hapten exposure. Overall study results and limits: Sensitization with DPC brought no change to TCRs above 1 in 1000 in frequency.

The junction had 7 bases not matched to a gene; V was cut back by 3 bases and J by 8 bases. This CDR3 is 15 amino acids long. Unique molecular identifiers were linked by the library to individual cDNA molecules. In the authors' workflow: The number of TCRs in each sample had a median of about 95,000 and spanned roughly 23,224 to 700,000. TCRdb reprocessed the RACE reads with MiXCR, giving one entry per CDR3 protein. TCRdb's processing, not the study's, gives the V and J calls here. The top ten clones hold approximately 3.9% of a sample with tens of thousands of distinct CDR3 sequences, roughly 8.8% of them seen once.

The clonotype originates from a woman aged 40-49 years with alopecia areata. Some clones in this sample may be carry-over from other donors' samples. The V and J genes are TRBV12-3 or TRBV12-4 and TRBJ2-1, with 10 bases that match TRBD2. Sequencing was performed on whole blood, taken in connection with sensitization to the hapten diphenylcyclopropenone (DPC). The CDR3 spells CASSFLAGGIDEQFF. The CDR3 bases are TGTGCCAGCAGTTTTTTAGCGGGGGGAATCGATGAGCAGTTCTTC.